Sequencing of this T cell receptor (beta chain) was carried out in a study of shared clonotypes between healthy human individuals. In the study overall: Donors had three CD4 naive, three CD4 memory, two CD8 naive and one CD8 memory plate apiece.

Generated by immunoSEQ multiplex PCR, the TCRdb table keeps only in-frame clones and is missing some. The data contain approximately 350,000 clones, about 74% of them singletons. Caucasian adults living in Nashville, Tennessee, provided all samples. Trimming removed 0 bases from V and 7 bases from J, with 16 bases in between. The CDR3 covers 15 residues. Germline CDR1 LGHNA, CDR2 YNFKEQ. Sequencing was done on a sample of memory CD4+ T cells sorted from blood. Regarding subset: CD45RA-negative fraction. This chain links TRBV4-2 with TRBJ2-7; D unresolved. The clonotype was recovered from a man aged 25 to 45 in good health. The CDR3, as DNA: TGTGCCAGCAGCCAAGATGGGGTGGCAGCGTTAGAGCAGTACTTC. Translating it yields CASSQDGVAALEQYF.